The TCR beta chain described here comes from a study of cytomegalovirus exposure and HLA in healthy donors. Points from the study as a whole: Presence/absence analyses took donor sequencing depth as roughly uniform.

Comment on this clone: Its specificity is unknown.

13 Jbeta primers and 60 Vbeta primers were used for the PCR. Using immunoSEQ multiplex PCR, the repertoire was profiled, and TCRdb retains in-frame clones only, with some absent. This sample has around 200,000 clones; roughly 80% occur once, and the top ten carry 3% to 4.5%. The TCR sequence derives from a man aged 45-65 years in good health and CMV-seronegative. Sequencing was done on a sample of PBMCs.

CDR3 in DNA: TGCGCCAGCAGCTCCCGGACTGGAAACACTGAAGCTTTCTTT. Its translation is CASSSRTGNTEAFF. The V call is TRBV5-1, the J call TRBJ1-1; no definite D call. CDR3 size: 14 residues. Trimming took 3 bases from V and 2 from J, leaving 11 bases between them. Per germline, CDR1 SGHRS and CDR2 YFSETQ.